This entry lists 14 T cell receptor beta chains sequenced from one sample in a study of blood T cell repertoires in COVID-19. Profiling relied on immunoSEQ multiplex PCR, and the TCRdb table lists in-frame clones only, not all of them. The sample holds hundreds of thousands of clones; roughly four fifths are singletons and the top ten take roughly 2.5%. What was sequenced was peripheral blood. All receptors derive from a woman aged 40 to 50 with active or convalescent COVID-19.

This clone has just a few counts. V is TRBV5-1 and J is TRBJ1-1, with 7 bases aligning to TRBD1. The CDR3 has 13 amino acids. Per germline, CDR1 SGHRS and CDR2 YFSETQ. Trimming at V came to 4 bases and at J to 5 bases, leaving 5 bases not matched to a gene. The CDR3 nucleotides are TGCGCCAGCAGCCTGACAGGGCAGACTGAAGCTTTCTTT. It is translated as CASSLTGQTEAFF.

The chain employs TRBV6-4 and TRBJ1-1, with 8 bases lining up with TRBD1. This CDR3 is 12 amino acids long. Germline CDR1 is MRHNA and CDR2 is SNTAGT. The trim removed 2 bases at V and 9 bases at J, leaving 2 bases unmatched. The CDR3 DNA reads TGTGCCAGCAGTGACCGGACAGGGAAAGCTTTCTTT. It specifies CASSDRTGKAFF.

This clone was observed at least ten times. The chain is built from TRBV30 and TRBJ1-4; 9 nucleotides align to TRBD1. The germline V gene encodes CDR1 GTSNPN and CDR2 SVGIG (reference sequence). J lost 7 bases, V lost 4 bases, and 4 bases had no gene match. The CDR3 has 13 amino acids. CDR3 coding DNA: TGTGCCTGGAACCCGGGACAGGGTGAAAAACTGTTTTTT. This codes for CAWNPGQGEKLFF. The full variable domain, completed using reference TRBV30 and TRBJ1-4, is SQTIHQWPATLVQPVGSPLSLECTVEGTSNPNLYWYRQAAGRGLQLLFYSVGIGQISSEVPQNLSASRPQDRQFILSSKKLLLSDSGFYLCAWNPGQGEKLFFGSGTQLSVL.

The DNA for the CDR3 is TGTGCCAGCAGCTTCCGGGGACTATACGAGCAGTACTTC. This codes for CASSFRGLYEQYF. This chain uses TRBV11-2 with TRBJ2-7; TRBD2 agrees at 7 bases. The ends lost 3 bases at V and 4 bases at J; junction bases unmatched: 3. The germline CDR1 and CDR2 sequences are SGHAT and FQNNGV. The CDR3 has 13 amino acids.

This clone was detected many times. The chain carries TRBV11-3 and TRBJ1-2; the D gene is possibly TRBD1 (6 bases). The CDR3 consists of 14 residues. The V gene's germline CDR1 is SGHNT and CDR2 YENEEA. Trimming cost V 3 bases and J 5 bases, with 13 bases left between them. This chain's CDR3 is CASSFGGQRYGYTF. CDR3 nucleotides: TGTGCCAGCAGCTTCGGGGGGCAACGGTATGGCTACACCTTC.

The rearrangement joins TRBV9 to TRBJ2-1; 10 nucleotides align to TRBD2. CDR3 size: 15 residues. V lost 4 bases to trimming and J lost 3 bases; unmatched junction nucleotides: 4. CDR1 is SGDLS and CDR2 is YYNGEE in the germline V gene. DNA of the CDR3: TGTGCCAGCAGCCAAGCGGGAGGGGGCTACAATGAGCAGTTCTTC. It yields the protein CASSQAGGGYNEQFF.

The rearrangement links TRBV7-2 to TRBJ2-3; the D is unclear. This CDR3 has 12 amino acids. The germline gives CDR1 SGHTA, CDR2 FQGNSA. The V gene lost 1 base and the J gene lost 8 bases, with 7 bases spanning the gap. The CDR3 DNA reads TGTGCCAGCAGCTTAGAACGCGGTACGCAGTATTTT. This sequence encodes CASSLERGTQYF.

The chain has TRBV4-1 and TRBJ2-1, with D possibly TRBD1 on 6 matching bases. CDR1 is MGHRA, CDR2 YSYEKL, per germline. This CDR3 is built from 16 residues. Trimming removed 0 bases from V and 1 base from J, with 10 bases in between. In DNA form, the CDR3 reads TGCGCCAGCAGCCAAGATCCCCAGGGGTCCTACAATGAGCAGTTCTTC. Translated: CASSQDPQGSYNEQFF.

The chain has TRBV30 and TRBJ1-1; 10 nucleotides agree with TRBD1. Germline values: CDR1 GTSNPN, CDR2 SVGIG (reference sequence). The length of the CDR3 is 14 residues. Trimming took 0 bases from V and 5 from J; bases not matched to a gene: 3. The chain's CDR3 is CAWSVGQGSTEAFF. CDR3 nucleotides: TGTGCCTGGAGTGTGGGACAGGGGAGTACTGAAGCTTTCTTT.

This clone was seen once. The genes are TRBV6-1 and TRBJ2-1, with TRBD1 as a possible D gene (6 bases). V dropped 4 bases and J dropped 2 bases, with 15 bases sitting between them. Germline CDR1 reads MNHNS; CDR2 reads SASEGT. The CDR3 totals 16 residues. The CDR3 DNA sequence: TGTGCCAGCAGTGGATACAGGGATATGGCCTACAATGAGCAGTTCTTC. The encoded protein is CASSGYRDMAYNEQFF.

The chain links TRBV2 to TRBJ2-7; the D gene is possibly TRBD2 (6 bases). This CDR3 comprises 15 residues. CDR1 SNHLY and CDR2 FYNNEI come from the germline V gene. The germline V and J ends were trimmed by 3 bases and 0 bases, with 12 bases remaining between them. The CDR3 region has the DNA TGTGCCAGCAGTGATGCTAGCGCTAACTCCTACGAGCAGTACTTC. Residues: CASSDASANSYEQYF.

The table lists this clone with a few counts. The chain carries TRBV30 and TRBJ1-4, with a weak D call TRBD1 (5 bases). V shed 5 bases and J shed 0 bases, with 10 bases lying between them. The CDR3 consists of 14 residues. Per the germline V gene, CDR1 is GTSNPN and CDR2 is SVGIG (reference sequence). The CDR3 loop is CAWERQTTNEKLFF. DNA for the CDR3: TGTGCCTGGGAAAGACAGACAACTAATGAAAAACTGTTTTTT.

This chain uses TRBV25-1 with TRBJ2-1, with a tentative D call TRBD1 (6 bases). Germline-derived CDR1 and CDR2 are MGHDK and SYGVNS. The CDR3 sequence is 15 residues long. V was pared by 6 bases and J by 0 bases, with 12 bases between. The CDR3 loop reads CASSTGTHSYNEQFF. Written as DNA, the CDR3 is TGTGCCAGCAGCACCGGGACACACTCCTACAATGAGCAGTTCTTC.

The chain has TRBV5-3 and TRBJ1-1; tentative D call: TRBD1 (6 bases). TRBV5-3 is treated as an ORF (open reading frame) with a function not yet certain. The CDR3 runs 15 residues. V was clipped by 5 bases and J by 3 bases, with 17 bases between them. The CDR3, as DNA: TGTGCCAGAAGGCAAACCCAGGGGATTCACACTGAAGCTTTCTTT. Translating it yields CARRQTQGIHTEAFF.